The 29 T cell receptor beta chains presented below share a single source sample, sequenced in a study of T cell responses to AZD1222 COVID-19 vaccine (dated by TCRdb to the early 2020s). Preparation of the library involved the immunoSEQ multiplex PCR assay. TCRdb stores this immuneACCESS table with in-frame sequences only. Part of the clones is absent; in the studies checked, under half of the shortfall reflects unresolved V genes, and no reason is known for the rest. The sample records roughly 150,000 clones, less than 95% of which are singletons. The ten most abundant clones make up 1.8% of the sample. This sample's time point label indicates: baseline before first vaccination. The sequences come from peripheral blood, collected on day 0 of AZD1222 vaccination. The receptors here all came from an adult in good health.

The chain uses TRBV20-1 and TRBJ2-7; D gene uncertain. This CDR3 has 14 amino acids. Trimming took 3 bases from V and 2 from J, leaving 14 bases between them. Germline assignment: CDR1 DFQATT and CDR2 SNEGSKA (reference sequence). DNA of the CDR3: TGCAGTGCTAGTTTGTCTAGTAATACCTACGAGCAGTACTTC. As protein: CSASLSSNTYEQYF.

This clone has a single count. The V and J genes are TRBV7-2 and TRBJ1-6; no reliable D call. The germline V gene has CDR1 SGHTA and CDR2 FQGNSA. This CDR3 contains 19 residues. Trimming shortened V by 1 base and J by 0 bases, and 16 bases separated the two germline ends. The CDR3 sequence: CASSLDPWQASSYNSPLHF. In DNA form, the CDR3 reads TGTGCCAGCAGCTTAGACCCTTGGCAGGCGAGCTCCTATAATTCACCCCTCCACTTT.

This chain joins TRBV11-2 and TRBJ2-5; a weak D match, TRBD2 (5 bases). This CDR3 has 15 amino acids. Per the germline V gene, CDR1 is SGHAT and CDR2 is FQNNGV. Trimming removed 1 base at V and 2 bases at J, with 11 bases between. CDR3 sequence: CASSLVGSSQETQYF. In nucleotides, the CDR3 is TGTGCCAGCAGCTTAGTAGGGAGTTCACAAGAGACCCAGTACTTC.

The V gene is TRBV9, the J gene TRBJ2-2, with 14 bases that match TRBD2. The CDR3 is made up of 17 amino acids. Per the germline V gene, CDR1 is SGDLS and CDR2 is YYNGEE. Losses at the gene ends were 4 bases for V and 7 bases for J; bases not matched to a gene: 9. The CDR3 spells CASSRGLAGVWDGELFF. Here the CDR3 DNA reads TGTGCCAGCAGCCGGGGACTAGCGGGAGTATGGGACGGGGAGCTGTTTTTT.

The chain employs TRBV27 and TRBJ2-2; 9 nucleotides line up with TRBD2. The CDR3 has 16 residues. J lost 5 bases, V lost 3 bases, and 7 bases had no gene match. In germline, CDR1 is MNHEY, CDR2 SMNVEV (reference sequence). CDR3 sequence (DNA): TGTGCCAGCAGTTTGCGGCGGGAGGGCCGAACCGGGGAGCTGTTTTTT. Translated, it gives CASSLRREGRTGELFF.

The rearrangement uses TRBV5-5 and TRBJ2-3; D tentatively reads TRBD1 or TRBD2 (6 bases each). CDR3 size: 13 residues. Trimming shortened V by 6 bases and J by 6 bases, and 14 bases separated the two germline ends. CDR1 is SGHKS, CDR2 YYEKEE, per germline (reference sequence). CDR3 sequence reads: CASNWRGWDTQYF. The CDR3 coding sequence is TGTGCCAGCAACTGGAGGGGGTGGGATACGCAGTATTTT.

The V gene is TRBV5-1, the J gene TRBJ2-7, with TRBD2 matching over 14 bases. This CDR3 region has 17 residues. Germline V gene lookup returns CDR1 SGHRS and CDR2 YFSETQ. V was clipped by 4 bases and J by 4 bases; unmatched bases: 10. CDR3 in amino acids: CASSRWGLAGESYEQYF. In DNA form, the CDR3 reads TGCGCCAGCAGCCGGTGGGGACTAGCGGGAGAATCGTACGAGCAGTACTTC.

The chain couples TRBV3-1 (or the pseudogene TRBV3-2) to TRBJ1-4, with 8 bases aligning to TRBD1. V trimming: 6 bases; J trimming: 8 bases; junction bases outside the gene matches: 8. There are 14 residues in the CDR3. Germline loops: CDR1 LGHDT, CDR2 YNNKEL (reference sequence). CDR3 in DNA: TGTGCCAGCAGACAACAGGGGGTCGGAGAAAAACTGTTTTTT. Amino acids: CASRQQGVGEKLFF.

V and J are TRBV5-8 and TRBJ1-1; TRBD1 matches at 8 bases. In germline, CDR1 is SGHTS, CDR2 YDEGEE. V shed 3 bases, J shed 2 bases, and the junction held 6 bases outside the gene matches. The CDR3 runs to 15 residues. CDR3 in amino acids: CASSWSGQGNTEAFF. The CDR3, as DNA: TGTGCCAGCAGCTGGAGCGGACAGGGAAACACTGAAGCTTTCTTT.

This rearrangement joins TRBV21-1 to TRBJ2-7; the table's D call TRBD1 went unverified against the DNA. TRBV21-1 is annotated as a pseudogene. The CDR3 is 14 amino acids. CDR3 protein: CASSPHRDPYEQYF. The DNA for the CDR3 is TGTGCCAGCAGCCCCCACAGGGACCCCTACGAGCAGTACTTC.

This chain uses TRBV6-4 with TRBJ2-3, with TRBD1 matching over 10 bases. Germline V gene lookup returns CDR1 MRHNA and CDR2 SNTAGT. V shed 3 bases and J 1 base; nucleotides not matched to a gene: 7. This CDR3 is 17 amino acids long. CDR3 region: CASSEESGTGGTDTQYF. The CDR3 region has the DNA TGTGCCAGCAGTGAAGAGTCCGGGACAGGGGGCACAGATACGCAGTATTTT.

V usage is TRBV2 and J usage is TRBJ2-7, with TRBD1 matching over 7 bases. Germline V gene data show CDR1 as SNHLY and CDR2 as FYNNEI. J was trimmed by 3 bases and V by 4 bases; bases with no gene match: 9. The CDR3 is 15 residues long. CDR3 DNA: TGTGCCAGCAGTGGACTCGGACAGGTTGACTACGAGCAGTACTTC. Amino acids: CASSGLGQVDYEQYF.

This chain links TRBV2 with TRBJ2-2; tentatively, D is TRBD1 (6 bases). Germline V gene lookup returns CDR1 SNHLY and CDR2 FYNNEI. With 6 bases removed from V and 2 bases from J, the gap between germline ends came to 10 bases. There are 14 residues in the CDR3. This CDR3 reads CASRLDRNTGELFF. The CDR3 nucleotides read TGTGCCAGCAGATTGGACAGAAACACCGGGGAGCTGTTTTTT.

This sequence joins TRBV28 and TRBJ1-2, with TRBD1 matching over 7 bases. This CDR3 is built from 12 residues. Germline V gene data show CDR1 as MDHEN and CDR2 as SYDVKM. The J segment lost 7 bases and the V segment lost 5 bases, leaving 4 bases of the junction unmatched. This chain's CDR3 is CASSPNRGGYTF. Written as DNA, the CDR3 is TGTGCCAGCAGTCCCAACAGGGGTGGCTACACCTTC.

About this clone itself: One end of the junction fails to match germline, which may point to a read error. The chain carries TRBV7-7 and TRBJ2-1, with 7 positions matching TRBD2. Per germline, CDR1 SSHAT and CDR2 FNYEAQ (reference sequence). The CDR3 runs 17 residues. CDR3: CASSPRGVDFGYNEQFF. The CDR3 nucleotides read TGTGCTAGCAGCCCCCGGGGGGTGGATTTTGGCTACAATGAGCAGTTCTTC.

The chain has TRBV4-2 and TRBJ1-2, with 8 bases that match TRBD1. In germline, CDR1 is LGHNA, CDR2 YNFKEQ. CDR3 length equals 18 residues. Trimming removed 2 bases from V and 4 bases from J; junction bases left unmatched: 15. The CDR3 DNA sequence: TGTGCCAGCAGCCAACCCACGTCCGGCAGGGGGCAGGGCTATGGCTACACCTTC. It is translated as CASSQPTSGRGQGYGYTF.

The chain couples TRBV4-3 to TRBJ2-7, with D perhaps TRBD1 (6 bases). Trimming left V 2 bases short and J 2 bases short, with 16 bases between. The CDR3 length is 16 residues. Per germline, CDR1 LGHNA and CDR2 YSLEER. The DNA for the CDR3 is TGCGCCAGCAGCCAAAAAGCAGGGGTTCCTACCTACGAGCAGTACTTC. Its translation is CASSQKAGVPTYEQYF.

The chain carries TRBV10-3 and TRBJ2-1; D unresolved. This CDR3 spans 18 amino acids. V dropped 0 bases and J dropped 0 bases, with 15 bases sitting between them. Germline CDR1 is ENHRY and CDR2 is SYGVKD. CDR3 sequence: CAISESYNARSSYNEQFF. In DNA, the CDR3 is TGTGCCATCAGTGAGTCGTACAATGCGAGGAGCTCCTACAATGAGCAGTTCTTC.

The chain has TRBV10-1 and TRBJ2-5; D gene ambiguous. V was trimmed by 2 bases and J by 1 base, leaving 8 bases between them. This CDR3 contains 14 residues. The germline gives CDR1 WNHNN, CDR2 SYGVQD (reference sequence). The CDR3 bases are TGCGCCAGCAGTGAGCCGAACCTCCAAGAGACCCAGTACTTC. Residues: CASSEPNLQETQYF.

The rearrangement uses TRBV7-9 and TRBJ2-7; 8 bases line up with TRBD2. Germline V CDR1 and CDR2: SEHNR, FQNEAQ (reference sequence). Germline trimming cut 4 bases from V and 0 bases from J; bases unmatched to any gene: 5. The CDR3 runs 15 residues. The CDR3 nucleotides read TGTGCCAGCAGCTCCGGGAGGGACATCTCCTACGAGCAGTACTTC. Residues: CASSSGRDISYEQYF. The full variable domain, with the rest looked up from reference TRBV7-9 and TRBJ2-7, is DTGVSQNPRHKITKRGQNVTFRCDPISEHNRLYWYRQTLGQGPEFLTYFQNEAQLEKSRLLSDRFSAERPKGSFSTLEIQRTEQGDSAMYLCASSSGRDISYEQYFGPGTRLTVT.

The V and J genes are TRBV18 and TRBJ2-3; 8 bases are a match to TRBD2. The J segment lost 2 bases and the V segment lost 3 bases, leaving 7 bases of the junction unmatched. Germline V gives CDR1 KGHSH, CDR2 LQKENI. The CDR3 covers 16 residues. The CDR3 reads CASSPTLADYTDTQYF. In DNA form, the CDR3 reads TGTGCCAGCTCACCTACACTAGCGGACTACACAGATACGCAGTATTTT.

The chain combines TRBV4-1 with TRBJ1-2, with D uncertain. Per the germline V gene, CDR1 is MGHRA and CDR2 is YSYEKL. The germline V and J ends were trimmed by 1 base and 7 bases, with 7 bases remaining between them. CDR3 length equals 12 residues. CDR3 coding DNA: TGCGCCAGCAGCCAAGGGATTTCTGGCTACACCTTC. Encoded protein: CASSQGISGYTF.

The V and J genes are TRBV18 and TRBJ1-2; the match to TRBD1 covers 7 bases. Germline CDR1 KGHSH, CDR2 LQKENI. The trim removed 3 bases at V and 5 bases at J, leaving 6 bases unmatched. This CDR3 comprises 14 residues. This CDR3 is CASSPTGVEYGYTF. The DNA for the CDR3 is TGTGCCAGCTCACCCACAGGGGTCGAGTATGGCTACACCTTC.

This clone was seen just once. The chain carries TRBV11-2 and TRBJ1-1, with TRBD1 as a possible D gene (6 bases). V was trimmed by 3 bases and J by 7 bases, leaving 6 bases between them. The germline V gene has CDR1 SGHAT and CDR2 FQNNGV. There are 11 residues in the CDR3. CDR3 protein: CASSLTGEAFF. The CDR3 region has the DNA TGTGCCAGCAGCTTGACAGGTGAAGCTTTCTTT.

The chain combines TRBV7-2 with TRBJ1-6; 8 bases are a match to TRBD1. Germline CDR1 reads SGHTA; CDR2 reads FQGNSA. Trimming removed 5 bases from V and 7 bases from J; junction bases left unmatched: 4. This CDR3 has 14 amino acids. The CDR3 protein is CASSLQGGNSPLHF. The CDR3 nucleotides are TGTGCCAGCAGCCTACAGGGGGGCAATTCACCCCTCCACTTT.

The CDR3 region is CASSLIYVEGFANVLTF. CDR3 DNA: TGTGCCAGCAGCTTAATTTACGTTGAGGGATTCGCCAACGTCCTGACTTTC. The chain has TRBV7-2 and TRBJ2-6; TRBD2 is a possible D gene (5 bases). The germline gives CDR1 SGHTA, CDR2 FQGNSA. This CDR3 region has 17 residues. Trimming stripped 2 bases from V and 7 bases from J, with 18 bases between.

The chain combines TRBV27 with TRBJ1-5; D gene uncertain. CDR1 is MNHEY, CDR2 SMNVEV, per germline (reference sequence). This CDR3 contains 13 residues. Trimming shortened V by 3 bases and J by 4 bases, and 7 bases separated the two germline ends. The CDR3 coding sequence is TGTGCCAGCAGTTTTAGAGAAAATCAGCCCCAGCATTTT. It encodes CASSFRENQPQHF.

The chain has TRBV19 and TRBJ1-1; 9 bases align to TRBD1. Trimming removed 7 bases from V and 4 bases from J; junction bases left unmatched: 10. The CDR3 length is 15 residues. Germline loops: CDR1 LNHDA, CDR2 SQIVND (reference sequence). CDR3 nucleotides: TGTGCCAGTACACAGGGGGACAGGGTGGGCACTGAAGCTTTCTTT. Translation: CASTQGDRVGTEAFF.

This chain joins TRBV6-1 and TRBJ2-7, with 10 bases matching TRBD1. Germline CDR1 is MNHNS and CDR2 is SASEGT. The ends lost 0 bases at V and 4 bases at J; junction bases unmatched: 3. CDR3 length equals 15 residues. This CDR3 reads CASSEAAGQGYEQYF. The DNA for the CDR3 is TGTGCCAGCAGTGAAGCGGCGGGACAGGGGTACGAGCAGTACTTC.